This T cell receptor (beta chain) was captured by sequencing in a study of shared clonotypes between healthy human individuals. A remark on this clone: Its antigen is currently unknown.

The assay ran at deep level. Profiled with immunoSEQ multiplex PCR; TCRdb holds only in-frame clones, not every one. The table has about 1.5 million clones, approximately 98% seen once. The CDR3 is 15 residues long. J lost 2 bases, V lost 5 bases, and 4 bases had no gene match. Germline V gene sequence: CDR1 KGHSH, CDR2 LQKENI. Study-wide results and caveats: Genetic and exposure-history diversity was limited by the small donor number.

The rearrangement uses TRBV18 and TRBJ2-3; 10 bases fit TRBD2. Sequencing was carried out using naive CD4+ T cells sorted from blood. Specified subset: CD45RA+ positively selected. This TCR was sampled from a man younger than 45 in good health. The CDR3 protein is CASSSTSGNTDTQYF. CDR3 DNA: TGTGCCAGCTCATCTACTAGCGGGAACACAGATACGCAGTATTTT.